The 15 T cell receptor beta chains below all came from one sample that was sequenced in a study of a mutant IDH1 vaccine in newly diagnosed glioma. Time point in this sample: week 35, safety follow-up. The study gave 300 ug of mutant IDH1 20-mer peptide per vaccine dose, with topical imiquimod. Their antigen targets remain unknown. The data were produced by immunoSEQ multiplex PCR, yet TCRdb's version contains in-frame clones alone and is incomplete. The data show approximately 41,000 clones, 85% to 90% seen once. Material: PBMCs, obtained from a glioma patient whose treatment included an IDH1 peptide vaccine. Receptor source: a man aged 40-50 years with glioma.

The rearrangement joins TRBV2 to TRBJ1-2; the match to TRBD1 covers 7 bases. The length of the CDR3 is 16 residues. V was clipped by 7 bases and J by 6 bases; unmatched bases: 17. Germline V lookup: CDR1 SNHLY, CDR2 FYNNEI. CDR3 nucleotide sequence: TGTGCCAGCATAAGGGGACAGAATAATATAATTGATGGCTACACCTTC. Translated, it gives CASIRGQNNIIDGYTF.

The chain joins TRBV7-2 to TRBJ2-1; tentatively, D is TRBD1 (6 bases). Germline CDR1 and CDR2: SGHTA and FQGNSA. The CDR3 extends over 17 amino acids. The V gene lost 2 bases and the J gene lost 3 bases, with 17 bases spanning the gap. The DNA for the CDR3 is TGTGCCAGCAGCTTAAGAGGGACAACTTGGGTCTACAATGAGCAGTTCTTC. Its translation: CASSLRGTTWVYNEQFF.

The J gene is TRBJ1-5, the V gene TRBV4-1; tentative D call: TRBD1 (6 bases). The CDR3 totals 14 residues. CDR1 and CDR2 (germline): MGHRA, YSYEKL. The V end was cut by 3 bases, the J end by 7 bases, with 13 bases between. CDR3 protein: CASSQKAGDQPQHF. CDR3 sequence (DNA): TGCGCCAGCAGCCAGAAGGCAGGGGACCAGCCCCAGCATTTT.

For the CDR3, the DNA is TGTGCCAGCAGCCCAACAGGGACTGAAGCTTTCTTT. It specifies CASSPTGTEAFF. The genes are TRBV6-6 and TRBJ1-1, with D possibly matching TRBD1 (6 bases). The V and J ends lost 6 bases and 5 bases respectively, with 10 bases between them. The CDR3 spans 12 residues. Germline CDR1 reads MNHNY; CDR2 reads SVGAGI (reference sequence).

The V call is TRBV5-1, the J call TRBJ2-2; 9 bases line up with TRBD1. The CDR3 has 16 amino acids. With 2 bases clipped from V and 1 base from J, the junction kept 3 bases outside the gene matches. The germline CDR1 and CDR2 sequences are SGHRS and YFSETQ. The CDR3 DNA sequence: TGCGCCAGCAGCTTACTGACAGGGGGGAACACCGGGGAGCTGTTTTTT. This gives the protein CASSLLTGGNTGELFF. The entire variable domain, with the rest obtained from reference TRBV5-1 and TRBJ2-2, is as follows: KAGVTQTPRYLIKTRGQQVTLSCSPISGHRSVSWYQQTPGQGLQFLFEYFSETQRNKGNFPGRFSGRQFSNSRSEMNVSTLELGDSALYLCASSLLTGGNTGELFFGEGSRLTVL.

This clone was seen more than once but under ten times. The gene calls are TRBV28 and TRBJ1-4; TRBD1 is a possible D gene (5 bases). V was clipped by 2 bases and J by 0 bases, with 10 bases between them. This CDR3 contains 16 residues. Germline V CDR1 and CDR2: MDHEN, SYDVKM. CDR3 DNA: TGTGCCAGCAGTTTACGGGGGTCCACAACTAATGAAAAACTGTTTTTT. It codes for CASSLRGSTTNEKLFF.

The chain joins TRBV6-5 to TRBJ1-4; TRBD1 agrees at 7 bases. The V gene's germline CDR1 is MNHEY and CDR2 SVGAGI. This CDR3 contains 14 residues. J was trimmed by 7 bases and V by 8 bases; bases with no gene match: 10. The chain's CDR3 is CASAKWDRTEKLFF. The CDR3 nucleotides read TGTGCCAGCGCCAAATGGGACAGAACTGAAAAACTGTTTTTT.

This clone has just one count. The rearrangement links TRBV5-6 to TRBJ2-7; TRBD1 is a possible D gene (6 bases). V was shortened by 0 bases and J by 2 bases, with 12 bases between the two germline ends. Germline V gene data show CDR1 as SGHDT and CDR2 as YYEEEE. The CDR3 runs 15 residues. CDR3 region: CASSLGQGLTYEQYV. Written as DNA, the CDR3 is TGTGCCAGCAGCTTGGGTCAGGGGCTTACCTACGAGCAGTACGTC.

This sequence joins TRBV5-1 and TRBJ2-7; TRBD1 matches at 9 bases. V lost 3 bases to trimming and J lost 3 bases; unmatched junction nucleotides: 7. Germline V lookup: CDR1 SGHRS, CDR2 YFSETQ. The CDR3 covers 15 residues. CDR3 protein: CASSSVGTGYYEQYV. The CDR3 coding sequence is TGCGCCAGCAGCTCGGTCGGGACAGGGTACTACGAGCAGTACGTC.

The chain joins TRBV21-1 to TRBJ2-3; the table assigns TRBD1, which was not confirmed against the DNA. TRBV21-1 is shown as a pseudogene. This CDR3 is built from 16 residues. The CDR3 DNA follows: TGTGCCAGCAGCAAAGCGGGCAGCAATTTCACAGATACGCAGTATTTT. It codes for CASSKAGSNFTDTQYF.

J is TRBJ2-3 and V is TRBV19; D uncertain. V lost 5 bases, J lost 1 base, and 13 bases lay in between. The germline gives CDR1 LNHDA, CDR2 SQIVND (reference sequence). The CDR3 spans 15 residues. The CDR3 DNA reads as TGTGCCAGTAGTTCACCCTCGCGAGGCACAGATACGCAGTATTTT. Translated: CASSSPSRGTDTQYF.

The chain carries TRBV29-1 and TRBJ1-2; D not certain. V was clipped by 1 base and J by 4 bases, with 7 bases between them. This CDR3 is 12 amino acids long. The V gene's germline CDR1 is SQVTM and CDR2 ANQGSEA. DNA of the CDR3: TGCAGCGTTGAAGGGGAGCTCTATGGCTACACCTTC. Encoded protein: CSVEGELYGYTF.

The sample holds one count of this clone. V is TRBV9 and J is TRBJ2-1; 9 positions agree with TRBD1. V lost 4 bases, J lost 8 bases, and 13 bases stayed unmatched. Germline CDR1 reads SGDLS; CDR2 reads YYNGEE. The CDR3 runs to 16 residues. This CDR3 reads CASSPRRDRAFDEQFF. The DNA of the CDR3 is TGTGCCAGCAGCCCCCGGAGGGACAGGGCTTTTGATGAGCAGTTCTTC.

The CDR3 protein is CASRRTENYGYTF. The CDR3 DNA is TGTGCCAGTAGGAGGACTGAGAACTATGGCTACACCTTC. The chain links TRBV19 to TRBJ1-2, with D uncertain. The V and J ends lost 6 bases and 2 bases respectively, with 10 bases between them. CDR1 and CDR2 from the germline V gene are LNHDA and SQIVND (reference sequence). CDR3 size: 13 residues.

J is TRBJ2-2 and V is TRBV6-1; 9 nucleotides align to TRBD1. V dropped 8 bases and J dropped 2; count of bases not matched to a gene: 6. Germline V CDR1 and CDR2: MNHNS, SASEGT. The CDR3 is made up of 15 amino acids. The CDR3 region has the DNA TGTGCCAGCGGAAGGGACAGGGTTAACACCGGGGAGCTGTTTTTT. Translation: CASGRDRVNTGELFF.